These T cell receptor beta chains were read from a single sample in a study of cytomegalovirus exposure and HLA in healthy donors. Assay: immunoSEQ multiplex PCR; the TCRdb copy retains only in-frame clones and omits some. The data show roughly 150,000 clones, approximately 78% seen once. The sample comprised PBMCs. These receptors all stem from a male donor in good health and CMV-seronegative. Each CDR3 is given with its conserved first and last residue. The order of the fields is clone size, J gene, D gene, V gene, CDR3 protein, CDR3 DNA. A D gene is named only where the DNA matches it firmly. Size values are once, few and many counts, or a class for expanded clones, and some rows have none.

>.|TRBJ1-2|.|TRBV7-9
CSSSLGDYGYTF
TGTTCCAGCAGCTTAGGAGACTATGGCTACACCTTC
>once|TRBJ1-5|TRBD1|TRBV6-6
CASRPGTGIKNQPQHF
TGTGCCAGCAGGCCCGGGACAGGGATAAAAAATCAGCCCCAGCATTTT
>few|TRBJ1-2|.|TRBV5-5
CASSFHYGYTF
TGTGCCAGCAGCTTCCATTATGGCTACACCTTC
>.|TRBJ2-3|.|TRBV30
CAWTRDSTDTQYF
TGTGCCTGGACGCGGGACTCAACAGATACGCAGTATTTT
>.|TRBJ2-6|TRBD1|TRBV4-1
CASSQTGQTAFSGANVLTF
TGCGCCAGCAGCCAAACGGGACAGACCGCCTTCTCTGGGGCCAACGTCCTGACTTTC
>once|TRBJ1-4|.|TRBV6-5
CASSYPRSGQGEKLFF
TGTGCCAGCAGTTACCCACGTTCCGGCCAGGGAGAAAAACTGTTTTTT
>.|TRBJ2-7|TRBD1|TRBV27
CASSSRTGSYEQYF
TGTGCCAGCAGTTCTAGGACAGGTTCCTACGAGCAGTACTTC
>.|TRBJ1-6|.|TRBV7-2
CASSKPQGWDNSPLHF
TGTGCCAGCAGCAAACCCCAGGGATGGGATAATTCACCCCTCCACTTT
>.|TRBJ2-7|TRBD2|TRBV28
CASSQGLAGPYEQYF
TGTGCCAGCAGTCAGGGACTAGCGGGACCCTACGAGCAGTACTTC
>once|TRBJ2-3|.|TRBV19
CASTYGVTSTDTQYF
TGTGCCAGTACATACGGCGTGACTAGCACAGATACGCAGTATTTT
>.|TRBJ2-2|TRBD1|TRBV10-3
CAIPVTGTKNTGELFF
TGTGCCATCCCGGTGACAGGGACCAAGAACACCGGGGAGCTGTTTTTT
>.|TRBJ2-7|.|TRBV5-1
CASSDSYEQYF
TGCGCCAGCAGCGACAGCTACGAGCAGTACTTC
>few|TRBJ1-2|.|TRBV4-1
CASSQGIGNGYTF
TGCGCCAGCAGTCAGGGTATAGGCAATGGCTACACCTTC
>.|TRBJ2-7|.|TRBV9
CASSQGQFYEQYF
TGTGCCAGCAGCCAAGGACAGTTCTACGAGCAGTACTTC
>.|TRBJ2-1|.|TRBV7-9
CASSLSKQGVSYNEQFF
TGTGCCAGCAGCCTCTCGAAACAGGGCGTCTCCTACAATGAGCAGTTCTTC
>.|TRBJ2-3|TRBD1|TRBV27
CASTLTGGADTQYF
TGTGCCAGCACATTGACAGGGGGCGCAGATACGCAGTATTTT
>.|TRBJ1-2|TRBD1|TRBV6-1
CASSELLIDRGGYTF
TGTGCCAGCAGTGAACTCCTGATAGACAGGGGTGGCTACACCTTC
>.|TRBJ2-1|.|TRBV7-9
CASSLGQVRRNEQFF
TGTGCCAGCAGCTTAGGACAGGTCCGGCGTAATGAGCAGTTCTTC
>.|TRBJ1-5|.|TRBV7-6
CASSRRGNQPQHF
TGTGCCAGCAGTCGGAGGGGCAATCAGCCCCAGCATTTT
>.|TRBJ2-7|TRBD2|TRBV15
CATSRSGGYEQYF
TGTGCCACCAGTAGGTCGGGGGGATACGAGCAGTACTTC
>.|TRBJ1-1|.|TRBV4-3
CASSRSRGGTEAFF
TGCGCCAGCAGCCGCTCCAGGGGTGGTACTGAAGCTTTCTTT
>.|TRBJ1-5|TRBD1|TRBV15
CATRGDRGYQPQHF
TGTGCCACCAGGGGGGACAGGGGATATCAGCCCCAGCATTTT
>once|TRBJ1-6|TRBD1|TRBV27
CASSPPGQGFRTLHF
TGTGCCAGCAGTCCACCGGGACAGGGGTTTCGGACCCTCCACTTT
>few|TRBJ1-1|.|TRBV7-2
CASSFVTEAFF
TGTGCCAGCAGCTTCGTCACTGAAGCTTTCTTT
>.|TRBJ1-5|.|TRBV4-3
CASSQDRGSSNQPQHF
TGCGCCAGCAGCCAAGACCGAGGTTCTAGCAATCAGCCCCAGCATTTT
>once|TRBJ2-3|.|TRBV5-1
CASSLGDNTQYF
TGCGCCAGCAGCTTGGGTGACAATACGCAGTATTTT
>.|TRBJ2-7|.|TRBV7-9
CASSLVGNRESYEQYF
TGTGCCAGCAGCTTAGTCGGGAACAGGGAGTCCTACGAGCAGTACTTC
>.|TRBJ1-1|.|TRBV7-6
CASMAGEGNTEAFF
TGTGCCAGCATGGCCGGGGAGGGGAACACTGAAGCTTTCTTT
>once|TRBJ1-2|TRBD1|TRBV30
CAWSGGTGHGYTF
TGTGCCTGGAGTGGAGGGACAGGGCATGGCTACACCTTC
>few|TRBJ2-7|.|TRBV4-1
CASRGADSYEQYF
TGCGCCAGCAGGGGCGCCGATTCCTACGAGCAGTACTTC
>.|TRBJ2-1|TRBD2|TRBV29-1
CSVDIQASGLYKDEQFF
TGCAGCGTTGATATACAGGCTAGCGGGTTGTACAAGGATGAGCAGTTCTTC
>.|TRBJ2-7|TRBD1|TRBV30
CAWSSGTGSYEQYF
TGTGCCTGGAGTTCCGGGACAGGATCCTACGAGCAGTACTTC
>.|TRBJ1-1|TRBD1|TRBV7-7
CASSTQGAGGNTEAFF
TGTGCCAGCAGCACGCAGGGGGCTGGGGGGAACACTGAAGCTTTCTTT
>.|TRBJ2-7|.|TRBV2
CASNLGLAAYEQYF
TGTGCCAGCAACTTGGGACTGGCCGCCTACGAGCAGTACTTC
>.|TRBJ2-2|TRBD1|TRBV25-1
CASSERQGAPASAGELFF
TGTGCCAGCAGTGAGAGACAGGGGGCTCCCGCTTCGGCCGGGGAGCTGTTTTTT
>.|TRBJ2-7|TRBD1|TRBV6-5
CASSYGGTGGVYEQYF
TGTGCCAGCAGTTACGGCGGGACAGGGGGGGTCTACGAGCAGTACTTC
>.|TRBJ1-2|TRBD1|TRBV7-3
CASSFDRAEGYTF
TGTGCCAGCAGCTTCGACAGGGCTGAAGGCTACACCTTC
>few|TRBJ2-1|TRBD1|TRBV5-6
CASSYMDRSRYNEQFF
TGTGCCAGCAGCTACATGGACAGGTCTCGGTACAATGAGCAGTTCTTC
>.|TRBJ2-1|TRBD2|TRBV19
CASSIGERLAGRGQFF
TGTGCCAGTAGTATAGGGGAACGTCTAGCGGGGAGAGGGCAGTTCTTC
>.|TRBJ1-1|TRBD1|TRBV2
CASSEIRGRGSTEAFF
TGTGCCAGCAGTGAAATTAGGGGGCGGGGTAGTACTGAAGCTTTCTTT
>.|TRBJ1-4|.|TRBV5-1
CASSWGDFLATNEKLFF
TGCGCCAGCAGTTGGGGGGACTTCCTTGCAACTAATGAAAAACTGTTTTTT
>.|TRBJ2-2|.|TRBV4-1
CASSQEGSERGYSNTGELFF
TGCGCCAGCAGCCAAGAAGGCTCAGAACGGGGATATTCGAACACCGGGGAGCTGTTTTTT
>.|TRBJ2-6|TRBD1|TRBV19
CASSGRTGEFPGANVLTF
TGTGCCAGTAGTGGACGGACAGGGGAATTCCCTGGGGCCAACGTCCTGACTTTC
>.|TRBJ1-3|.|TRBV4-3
CASSQAGNTIYF
TGCGCCAGCAGCCAAGCGGGAAACACCATATATTTT
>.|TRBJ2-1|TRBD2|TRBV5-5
CASSLGTSGYNEQFF
TGTGCCAGCAGCTTGGGGACTAGCGGCTACAATGAGCAGTTCTTC
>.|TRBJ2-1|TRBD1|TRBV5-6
CASSRGQGIYNEQFF
TGTGCCAGCAGCCGGGGACAGGGGATCTACAATGAGCAGTTCTTC
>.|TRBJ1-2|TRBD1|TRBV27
CASSSGTGPYGYTF
TGTGCCAGCAGTTCCGGGACAGGCCCCTATGGCTACACCTTC
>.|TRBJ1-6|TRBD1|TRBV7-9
CASSPRDRDRSNSPLHF
TGTGCCAGCAGCCCCAGGGACAGGGACAGAAGCAATTCACCCCTCCACTTT
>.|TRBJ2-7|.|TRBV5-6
CASSADTYEQYF
TGTGCCAGCAGCGCTGACACCTACGAGCAGTACTTC
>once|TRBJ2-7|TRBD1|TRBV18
CASSQRQGSHEQYF
TGTGCCAGCTCACAGAGACAGGGGAGCCACGAGCAGTACTTC
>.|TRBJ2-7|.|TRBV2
CASSPEGHYEQYF
TGTGCCAGCAGTCCCGAGGGCCACTACGAGCAGTACTTC
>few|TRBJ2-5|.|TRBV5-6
CASSPLQRGETQYF
TGTGCCAGCAGCCCGCTGCAGCGAGGAGAGACCCAGTACTTC
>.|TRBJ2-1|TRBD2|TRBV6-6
CASSAGGHNEQFF
TGTGCCAGCAGCGCGGGGGGTCACAATGAGCAGTTCTTC
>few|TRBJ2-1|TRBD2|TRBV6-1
CASSEAERGADNEQFF
TGTGCCAGCAGTGAAGCCGAGCGGGGGGCGGACAATGAGCAGTTCTTC
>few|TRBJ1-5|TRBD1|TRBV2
CASSSDRVDQPQHF
TGTGCCAGCAGTTCGGACAGGGTGGATCAGCCCCAGCATTTT
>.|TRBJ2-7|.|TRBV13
CASRTSSSYEQYF
TGTGCCAGCCGGACTTCCAGCTCCTACGAGCAGTACTTC
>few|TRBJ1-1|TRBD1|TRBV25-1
CASSGRGTTEAFF
TGTGCCAGCAGTGGCAGGGGGACCACTGAAGCTTTCTTT